A single sample is the source of the 32 T cell receptor beta chains below, sequenced in a study of blood T cell repertoires in COVID-19. Some clones are missing from TCRdb's copy, which holds only in-frame ones; the method was immunoSEQ multiplex PCR. The top ten hold around 5.9% of the sample, which has more than 95,000 clones, around 74% seen once. Sequenced: peripheral blood. The receptors derive from a man in his 60s with acute or convalescent COVID-19.

In this sample, this clone turned up once. The rearrangement uses TRBV29-1 and TRBJ1-5; a weak D match, TRBD1 (5 bases). Germline values: CDR1 SQVTM, CDR2 ANQGSEA. CDR3 length: 14 amino acids. Trimming left V 5 bases short and J 6 bases short, with 17 bases between. CDR3 nucleotides: TGCAGCGTTCTAATCGGGGGAATGGGTCAGCCCCAGCATTTT. Translated: CSVLIGGMGQPQHF.

A few counts support this clone. The rearrangement uses TRBV5-1 and TRBJ2-1, with 12 bases that match TRBD2. The length of the CDR3 is 13 residues. With V trimmed by 6 bases and J by 9 bases, 4 bases remained unmatched. The germline CDR1 and CDR2 sequences are SGHRS and YFSETQ. For the CDR3, the DNA is TGCGCCAGCAACCTAGCGGGAGGGCCTGAGCAGTTCTTC. As protein: CASNLAGGPEQFF.

This clone was observed a handful of times. The V gene is TRBV6-5, the J gene TRBJ1-2, with D tentatively TRBD1 (6 bases). V was trimmed by 2 bases and J by 8 bases, leaving 21 bases between them. CDR1 and CDR2 (germline): MNHEY, SVGAGI. The CDR3 has 16 residues. The CDR3 spells CASSYGPGAPGYGYTF. CDR3 coding DNA: TGTGCCAGCAGTTACGGCCCAGGGGCGCCGGGATACGGCTACACCTTC.

CDR3 sequence (DNA): TGCAGCGGCATGGGACAGGGAAGTGAAAAACTGTTTTTT. It is translated as CSGMGQGSEKLFF. This chain joins TRBV29-1 and TRBJ1-4, with 9 nucleotides matching TRBD1. The length of the CDR3 is 13 residues. The ends lost 7 bases at V and 7 bases at J; junction bases unmatched: 7. CDR1 and CDR2 (germline): SQVTM, ANQGSEA.

The chain has TRBV29-1 and TRBJ2-1; TRBD2 matches 11 bases. CDR3 length: 15 amino acids. With V trimmed by 4 bases and J by 9 bases, 11 bases remained unmatched. CDR1 SQVTM and CDR2 ANQGSEA come from the germline V gene. CDR3 sequence (DNA): TGCAGCGTTGTGCCTAGCGGGGGGACTTTCGGTGAGCAGTTCTTC. This encodes CSVVPSGGTFGEQFF.

The V call is TRBV29-1, the J call TRBJ2-7, with TRBD1 matching 9 bases. Germline-derived CDR1 and CDR2 are SQVTM and ANQGSEA. The length of the CDR3 is 15 residues. J gave up 2 bases and V 3 bases, and 8 bases lay outside the gene matches. The CDR3 bases are TGCAGCGTTGATCTATCCGGACAGGGGACCTACGAGCAGTACTTC. Encoded protein: CSVDLSGQGTYEQYF.

The J gene is TRBJ2-2, the V gene TRBV7-9, with no clear D. The CDR3 consists of 13 residues. Germline V CDR1 and CDR2: SEHNR, FQNEAQ (reference sequence). Trimming left V 5 bases short and J 2 bases short, with 6 bases between. Here the CDR3 DNA reads TGTGCCAGCAGCCTACTTAACACCGGGGAGCTGTTTTTT. This translates into CASSLLNTGELFF. Looking up the rest from reference TRBV7-9 and TRBJ2-2 gives the full variable domain: DTGVSQNPRHKITKRGQNVTFRCDPISEHNRLYWYRQTLGQGPEFLTYFQNEAQLEKSRLLSDRFSAERPKGSFSTLEIQRTEQGDSAMYLCASSLLNTGELFFGEGSRLTVL.

In this sample, this clone turned up a few times. This rearrangement joins TRBV30 to TRBJ1-4; perhaps TRBD1 as D (6 bases). Germline CDR1 and CDR2: GTSNPN and SVGIG (reference sequence). This CDR3 is 15 amino acids long. Trimming pared 0 bases from V and 10 bases from J, leaving 18 bases between. The CDR3 protein is CAWSVKGGAQGKLFF. CDR3 in DNA: TGTGCCTGGAGTGTAAAGGGGGGGGCGCAAGGAAAACTGTTTTTT. The full variable domain, its missing parts supplied by reference TRBV30 and TRBJ1-4, is SQTIHQWPATLVQPVGSPLSLECTVEGTSNPNLYWYRQAAGRGLQLLFYSVGIGQISSEVPQNLSASRPQDRQFILSSKKLLLSDSGFYLCAWSVKGGAQGKLFFGSGTQLSVL.

This rearrangement joins TRBV5-5 to TRBJ2-3; 8 bases align to TRBD2. Trimming took 2 bases from V and 4 from J; bases not matched to a gene: 9. The CDR3 runs 16 residues. Germline CDR1 and CDR2: SGHKS and YYEKEE (reference sequence). The CDR3 protein is CASSFAGTRGADTQYF. The CDR3 DNA reads as TGTGCCAGCAGCTTCGCCGGGACTAGAGGCGCAGATACGCAGTATTTT.

The genes are TRBV27 and TRBJ2-1, with TRBD1 as a possible D gene (6 bases). V lost 2 bases and J lost 2, with 10 bases in between. The CDR3 loop spans 15 amino acids. Germline V gives CDR1 MNHEY, CDR2 SMNVEV (reference sequence). The CDR3 sequence: CASSLQGKPYNEQFF. CDR3 DNA sequence: TGTGCCAGCAGTTTACAGGGGAAACCCTACAATGAGCAGTTCTTC.

In this sample, this clone turned up a few times. The genes are TRBV25-1 and TRBJ2-7, with 8 bases matching TRBD2. V lost 10 bases, J lost 4 bases, and 9 bases stayed unmatched. CDR3 size: 13 residues. The V gene's germline CDR1 is MGHDK and CDR2 SYGVNS. The CDR3 loop reads CATSTTGGYEQYF. The DNA of the CDR3 is TGTGCCACGTCGACGACGGGAGGGTACGAGCAGTACTTC.

This clone has only one observation. V is TRBV5-5 and J is TRBJ1-6, with TRBD1 as a possible D gene (5 bases). Germline V CDR1 and CDR2: SGHKS, YYEKEE (reference sequence). The CDR3 has 14 residues. Between the trimmed V and J ends, which lost 4 bases and 6 bases, there was a span of 11 bases. CDR3 nucleotide sequence: TGTGCCAGCAGCCTTAGACAGACTAATTCACCCCTCCACTTT. It codes for CASSLRQTNSPLHF.

Only one count was recorded for this clone. The genes are TRBV7-9 and TRBJ2-2; D might be TRBD1 (6 bases). The CDR3 covers 15 residues. Trimming stripped 2 bases from V and 6 bases from J, with 13 bases between. Germline V gives CDR1 SEHNR, CDR2 FQNEAQ (reference sequence). The CDR3: CASSLFRRGPGELFF. CDR3 nucleotides: TGTGCCAGCAGCTTATTTCGCAGGGGCCCCGGGGAGCTGTTTTTT.

J is TRBJ1-6 and V is TRBV13, with 11 bases lining up with TRBD1. The CDR3 is made up of 18 amino acids. V lost 0 bases and J lost 8; bases outside the gene matches: 9. The germline CDR1 and CDR2 sequences are PRHDT and FYEKMQ (reference sequence). The CDR3 DNA sequence: TGTGCCAGCAGCTTAGGCTTCGGACAGGGGGCGAGAGATTCACCCCTCCACTTT. Protein product: CASSLGFGQGARDSPLHF.

This chain connects TRBV2 to TRBJ1-5, with TRBD1 matching 7 bases. The CDR3 has 15 amino acids. V was clipped by 6 bases and J by 0 bases; unmatched bases: 5. CDR1 and CDR2 (germline): SNHLY, FYNNEI. CDR3 coding DNA: TGTGCCAGCAGAGAACAGGGGCATAGCAATCAGCCCCAGCATTTT. This codes for CASREQGHSNQPQHF.

The rearrangement uses TRBV3-1 (or the pseudogene TRBV3-2) and TRBJ1-4; D may be TRBD1 (6 bases). Germline CDR1 LGHDT, CDR2 YNNKEL (reference sequence). V was cut by 4 bases and J by 3 bases, with 9 bases left in between. This CDR3 has 14 amino acids. The CDR3 protein is CASSRRTANEKLFF. In DNA, the CDR3 is TGTGCCAGCAGCCGTAGGACAGCTAATGAAAAACTGTTTTTT.

CDR3 amino acids: CASSSTGDSPLHF. CDR3 nucleotides: TGTGCCAGCAGTTCTACAGGGGATTCACCCCTCCACTTT. J is TRBJ1-6 and V is TRBV27; 7 bases agree with TRBD1. This CDR3 has 13 residues. With 4 bases clipped from V and 8 bases from J, the junction kept 2 bases outside the gene matches. Germline CDR1 and CDR2: MNHEY and SMNVEV (reference sequence).

In its sample, this clone was seen a few times. The chain combines TRBV24-1 with TRBJ2-7; 8 bases match TRBD2. Germline CDR1 and CDR2: KGHDR and SFDVKD. This CDR3 spans 15 amino acids. After removal of 4 bases from V and 2 bases from J, the junction contained 6 bases not matched to a gene. CDR3 DNA sequence: TGTGCCACCAGTGACAGGGGACTAGAACCCTACGAGCAGTACTTC. This encodes CATSDRGLEPYEQYF.

The chain joins TRBV6-5 to TRBJ1-1; no firm D call. Trimming shortened V by 2 bases and J by 1 base, and 5 bases separated the two germline ends. The CDR3 length is 13 residues. Germline-derived CDR1 and CDR2 are MNHEY and SVGAGI. For the CDR3, the DNA is TGTGCCAGCAGTTACGAGGGGAACACTGAAGCTTTCTTT. The encoded protein is CASSYEGNTEAFF.

In regard to this clone: This same CDR3 is encoded by further DNA sequences in the sample. The chain combines TRBV9 with TRBJ2-3; 7 bases line up with TRBD2. CDR1 SGDLS and CDR2 YYNGEE come from the germline V gene. This CDR3 comprises 14 residues. V lost 3 bases, J lost 3 bases, and 4 bases stayed unmatched. DNA for the CDR3: TGTGCCAGCAGCGGGACTAGAGATACAGATACGCAGTATTTT. This sequence encodes CASSGTRDTDTQYF.

This clone was detected once. This sequence joins TRBV5-1 and TRBJ1-2, with D possibly matching TRBD1 (6 bases). This CDR3 comprises 16 residues. CDR1 and CDR2 from the germline V gene are SGHRS and YFSETQ. V was trimmed by 2 bases and J by 4 bases, leaving 18 bases between them. Written as DNA, the CDR3 is TGCGCCAGCAGCTTTATTGGACAGTCCTCAGGCTATGGCTACACCTTC. Its protein product is CASSFIGQSSGYGYTF.

This chain links TRBV5-1 with TRBJ2-7; TRBD1 aligns across 7 bases. With 4 bases clipped from V and 3 bases from J, the junction kept 7 bases outside the gene matches. The CDR3 runs 14 residues. CDR1 and CDR2 (germline): SGHRS, YFSETQ. The CDR3 is CASSTQGPNYEQYF. CDR3 nucleotide sequence: TGCGCCAGCAGCACACAGGGGCCTAACTACGAGCAGTACTTC.

The gene calls are TRBV14 and TRBJ1-6; D possibly corresponds to TRBD1 (5 bases). The CDR3 loop spans 15 amino acids. V lost 0 bases and J lost 7, with 10 bases in between. Per germline, CDR1 SGHDN and CDR2 FVKESK. The CDR3: CASSQDRQRNSPLHF. For the CDR3, the DNA is TGTGCCAGCAGCCAAGATAGACAGAGAAATTCACCCCTCCACTTT.

This clone was recorded a few times. J is TRBJ1-1 and V is TRBV28, with D possibly being TRBD1 (6 bases). Germline V gene sequence: CDR1 MDHEN, CDR2 SYDVKM. Trimming shortened V by 5 bases and J by 5 bases, and 15 bases separated the two germline ends. The CDR3 length is 14 residues. CDR3 DNA: TGTGCCAGCAGTCTGACAGGTTGGGGGACTGAAGCTTTCTTT. It translates to CASSLTGWGTEAFF.

With regard to this clone: This may stem from a read error, because a much larger clone lies one nucleotide away. The gene calls are TRBV10-3 and TRBJ2-7; 11 positions match TRBD1. This CDR3 is 15 amino acids long. Germline CDR1 ENHRY, CDR2 SYGVKD. In DNA, the CDR3 is TGTGCCGTCAGCTCCCGGGACAGGGGGAACTACGAGCAGTACTTC. Its translation is CAVSSRDRGNYEQYF.

This clone was recorded a few times. The chain recombines TRBV7-7 with TRBJ2-7; perhaps TRBD1 as D (5 bases). Trimming stripped 8 bases from V and 2 bases from J, with 22 bases between. The CDR3 spans 16 residues. Germline V CDR1 and CDR2: SSHAT, FNYEAQ (reference sequence). The CDR3 DNA is TGTGCCAGCGCAAACAGGTACCGTCTCCTGCCCTACGAGCAGTACTTC. It encodes CASANRYRLLPYEQYF.

This clone was counted a single time. V usage is TRBV6-1 and J usage is TRBJ1-2; possible D gene TRBD1, 5 bases. Germline-derived CDR1 and CDR2 are MNHNS and SASEGT. Trimming took off 2 bases at V and 8 bases at J, with 15 bases between the two ends. The CDR3 is 14 residues long. CDR3 region: CASSEWEERGGYTF. In DNA form, the CDR3 reads TGTGCCAGCAGTGAATGGGAGGAGAGGGGCGGCTACACCTTC.

Only one count was recorded for this clone. This chain connects TRBV11-3 to TRBJ1-5; the D gene is possibly TRBD1 (5 bases). Germline loops: CDR1 SGHNT, CDR2 YENEEA. Trimming removed 1 base from V and 3 bases from J, with 13 bases in between. This CDR3 spans 16 amino acids. The CDR3 nucleotides are TGTGCCAGCAGCTTAGGGTGGGGCACCGACAATCAGCCCCAGCATTTT. This translates into CASSLGWGTDNQPQHF. Supplemented by reference TRBV11-3 and TRBJ1-5, the full variable domain reads EAGVVQSPRYKIIEKKQPVAFWCNPISGHNTLYWYLQNLGQGPELLIRYENEEAVDDSQLPKDRFSAERLKGVDSTLKIQPAELGDSAVYLCASSLGWGTDNQPQHFGDGTRLSIL.

This clone was detected only a few times. This sequence joins TRBV19 and TRBJ2-6; D is undetermined. Germline CDR1 LNHDA, CDR2 SQIVND (reference sequence). Trimming pared 7 bases from V and 0 bases from J, leaving 10 bases between. This CDR3 spans 15 amino acids. CDR3 loop: CASNLHSSGANVLTF. The CDR3, as DNA: TGTGCCAGTAACCTACACAGCTCTGGGGCCAACGTCCTGACTTTC.

The rearrangement uses TRBV7-9 and TRBJ1-2; unclear D gene. The CDR3 totals 17 residues. Germline values: CDR1 SEHNR, CDR2 FQNEAQ (reference sequence). Trimming took 5 bases from V and 7 from J, leaving 26 bases between them. The CDR3 nucleotides read TGTGCCAGCAGCCCCCTTTCAGCCTCCGACCGTCGGGGTGGCTACACCTTC. Translating gives CASSPLSASDRRGGYTF.

J is TRBJ1-6 and V is TRBV5-1, with no clear D. Deletions cut 4 bases from V and 6 bases from J, with 14 bases between. This CDR3 comprises 15 residues. Germline lookup yields CDR1 SGHRS and CDR2 YFSETQ. This CDR3 is CASSQEGSANSPLHF. CDR3 coding DNA: TGCGCCAGCAGCCAGGAGGGATCTGCTAATTCACCCCTCCACTTT. Drawing the rest from reference TRBV5-1 and TRBJ1-6, the complete variable domain is KAGVTQTPRYLIKTRGQQVTLSCSPISGHRSVSWYQQTPGQGLQFLFEYFSETQRNKGNFPGRFSGRQFSNSRSEMNVSTLELGDSALYLCASSQEGSANSPLHFGNGTRLTVT.

The chain couples TRBV7-6 to TRBJ2-3, with 12 bases matching TRBD2. The germline V gene has CDR1 SGHVS and CDR2 FNYEAQ. V lost 5 bases and J lost 4; bases outside the gene matches: 1. The CDR3 covers 14 residues. Written as DNA, the CDR3 is TGTGCCAGCAGCCCTAGCGGGGGGGCAGATACGCAGTATTTT. Translated, it gives CASSPSGGADTQYF.